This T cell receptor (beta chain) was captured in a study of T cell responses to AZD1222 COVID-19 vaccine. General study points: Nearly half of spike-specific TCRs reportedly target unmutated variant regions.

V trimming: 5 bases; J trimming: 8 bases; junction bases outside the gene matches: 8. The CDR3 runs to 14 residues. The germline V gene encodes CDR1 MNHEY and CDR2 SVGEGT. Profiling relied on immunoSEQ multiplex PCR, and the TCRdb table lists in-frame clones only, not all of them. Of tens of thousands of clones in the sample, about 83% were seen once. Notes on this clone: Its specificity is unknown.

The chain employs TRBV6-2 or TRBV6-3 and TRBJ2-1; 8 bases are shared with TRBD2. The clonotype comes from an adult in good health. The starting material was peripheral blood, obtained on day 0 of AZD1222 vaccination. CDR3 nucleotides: TGTGCCAGCAGTCCCTTCGGGGGGGGCGATGAGCAGTTCTTC. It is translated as CASSPFGGGDEQFF.